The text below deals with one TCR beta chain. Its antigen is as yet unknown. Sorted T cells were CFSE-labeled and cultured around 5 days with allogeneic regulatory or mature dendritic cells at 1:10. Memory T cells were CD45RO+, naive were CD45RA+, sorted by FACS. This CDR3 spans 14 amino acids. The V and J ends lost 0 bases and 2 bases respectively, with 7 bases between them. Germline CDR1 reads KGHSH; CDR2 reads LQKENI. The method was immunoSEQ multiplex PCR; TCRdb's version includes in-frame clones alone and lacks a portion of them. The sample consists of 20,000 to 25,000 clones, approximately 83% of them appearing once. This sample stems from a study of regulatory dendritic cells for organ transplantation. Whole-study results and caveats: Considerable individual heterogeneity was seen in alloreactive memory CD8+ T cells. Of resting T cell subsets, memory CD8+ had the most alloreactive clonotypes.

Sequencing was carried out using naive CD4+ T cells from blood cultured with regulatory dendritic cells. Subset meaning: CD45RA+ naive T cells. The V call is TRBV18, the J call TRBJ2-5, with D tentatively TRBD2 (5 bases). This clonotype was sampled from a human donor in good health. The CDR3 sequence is CASSPPRTQETQYF. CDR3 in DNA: TGTGCCAGCTCACCACCCCGGACTCAAGAGACCCAGTACTTC.